The 13 T cell receptor beta chains reported below all come from one sample, sequenced in a study of cytomegalovirus exposure and HLA in healthy donors. The study ran its PCR with 60 Vbeta and 13 Jbeta primers. Using immunoSEQ multiplex PCR, the repertoire was profiled, and TCRdb retains in-frame clones only, with some absent. In the table there are approximately 240,000 clones, roughly 87% of which are singletons. The sample was PBMCs. The receptors derive from a woman between 35 and 50 years old in good health and CMV-seropositive.

The chain combines TRBV5-4 with TRBJ2-7; 7 bases are shared with TRBD1. CDR3 size: 16 residues. From germline, CDR1 is SGHNT and CDR2 YYREEE (reference sequence). The ends lost 4 bases at V and 3 bases at J; junction bases unmatched: 13. The CDR3 region has the DNA TGTGCCAGCAGCGAGTCCTCAGGGGGAGAGTTCTACGAGCAGTACTTC. It translates to CASSESSGGEFYEQYF.

This chain joins TRBV5-1 and TRBJ1-3, with a possible D match to TRBD1 (5 bases). CDR3 length: 15 amino acids. The germline V and J ends were trimmed by 4 bases and 1 base, with 12 bases remaining between them. The germline V gene encodes CDR1 SGHRS and CDR2 YFSETQ. In DNA, the CDR3 is TGCGCCAGCAGCCTAGGGGACTCTTCTGGAAACACCATATATTTT. Protein product: CASSLGDSSGNTIYF.

The V and J genes are TRBV6-1 and TRBJ2-4; D may be TRBD1 (5 bases). Germline loops: CDR1 MNHNS, CDR2 SASEGT. Trimming removed 1 base from V and 0 bases from J, with 13 bases in between. The CDR3 is 17 residues long. CDR3 amino acids: CASSEGGSNLAKNIQYF. The CDR3 DNA is TGTGCCAGCAGTGAAGGGGGCAGTAACCTAGCCAAAAACATTCAGTACTTC.

The V gene is TRBV13, the J gene TRBJ1-1, with 7 bases fitting TRBD1. V gave up 3 bases and J gave up 1 base; unmatched junction bases: 2. The CDR3 totals 14 residues. CDR1 is PRHDT, CDR2 FYEKMQ, per germline (reference sequence). CDR3 DNA: TGTGCCAGCAGCTTGGGGGACAGGAACACTGAAGCTTTCTTT. It is translated as CASSLGDRNTEAFF.

This chain links TRBV4-1 with TRBJ1-3; the D gene is possibly TRBD1 (6 bases). Germline V gene sequence: CDR1 MGHRA, CDR2 YSYEKL. This CDR3 has 17 amino acids. Deletions cut 1 base from V and 1 base from J, with 14 bases between. In DNA, the CDR3 is TGCGCCAGCAGCCAAGGAACAGGGAAGTGGTCTGGAAACACCATATATTTT. As protein: CASSQGTGKWSGNTIYF.

CDR3 region: CASSQVSSGGQPQHF. The CDR3 DNA sequence: TGCGCCAGCAGCCAAGTTTCGTCCGGGGGGCAGCCCCAGCATTTT. This chain links TRBV4-1 with TRBJ1-5; D may be TRBD1 (5 bases). The CDR3 totals 15 residues. V lost 1 base and J 7 bases, leaving 14 bases between the germline ends. Per the germline V gene, CDR1 is MGHRA and CDR2 is YSYEKL.

J is TRBJ2-1 and V is TRBV7-9, with D possibly TRBD2 on 6 matching bases. Trimming removed 5 bases from V and 7 bases from J, with 9 bases in between. The CDR3 has 12 amino acids. The germline CDR1 and CDR2 sequences are SEHNR and FQNEAQ (reference sequence). The CDR3 DNA reads TGTGCCAGCAGCATACTAGCTAATGAGCAGTTCTTC. Translation: CASSILANEQFF.

The chain employs TRBV7-9 and TRBJ2-5; D call uncertain. The CDR3 length is 13 residues. CDR1 SEHNR and CDR2 FQNEAQ come from the germline V gene (reference sequence). The V and J ends lost 6 bases and 0 bases respectively, with 8 bases between them. CDR3 sequence reads: CASSLEYQETQYF. The CDR3, as DNA: TGTGCCAGCAGTCTAGAGTACCAAGAGACCCAGTACTTC.

This chain connects TRBV30 to TRBJ2-1, with 9 bases fitting TRBD1. The CDR3 spans 15 residues. Germline CDR1 GTSNPN, CDR2 SVGIG (reference sequence). V shed 5 bases, J shed 7 bases, and the junction held 12 bases outside the gene matches. CDR3 region: CAWGGMGTGKNEQFF. The CDR3 DNA follows: TGTGCCTGGGGTGGGATGGGGACAGGGAAGAATGAGCAGTTCTTC. The entire variable domain, with the rest obtained from reference TRBV30 and TRBJ2-1, is as follows: SQTIHQWPATLVQPVGSPLSLECTVEGTSNPNLYWYRQAAGRGLQLLFYSVGIGQISSEVPQNLSASRPQDRQFILSSKKLLLSDSGFYLCAWGGMGTGKNEQFFGPGTRLTVL.

The chain couples TRBV19 to TRBJ2-2, with 8 bases matching TRBD2. The CDR3 has 16 amino acids. Losses at the gene ends were 2 bases for V and 6 bases for J; bases not matched to a gene: 8. CDR1 LNHDA and CDR2 SQIVND come from the germline V gene (reference sequence). CDR3 sequence: CASSILPGLGAGELFF. In DNA form, the CDR3 reads TGTGCCAGTAGTATACTCCCGGGACTAGGCGCCGGGGAGCTGTTTTTT.

This clone occurred a few times. The chain joins TRBV5-1 to TRBJ2-3, with D hard to call. CDR1 and CDR2 from the germline V gene are SGHRS and YFSETQ. The CDR3 loop spans 13 amino acids. V lost 1 base and J lost 4, with 7 bases in between. CDR3 amino acids: CASSLLDSDTQYF. The CDR3 bases are TGCGCCAGCAGCTTGTTAGACTCAGATACGCAGTATTTT.

On this clone: The sample carries other DNA sequences with the same CDR3. J is TRBJ2-1 and V is TRBV14, with 7 bases lining up with TRBD2. Trimming at V came to 4 bases and at J to 4 bases, leaving 19 bases not matched to a gene. This CDR3 is built from 19 residues. Germline-derived CDR1 and CDR2 are SGHDN and FVKESK. The chain's CDR3 is CASSLPAGKRDSAYNEQFF. The CDR3 bases are TGTGCCAGCAGCCTTCCGGCAGGTAAGCGGGACTCGGCTTACAATGAGCAGTTCTTC.

The gene calls are TRBV25-1 and TRBJ2-3, with D maybe TRBD1 (5 bases). Germline CDR1 and CDR2: MGHDK and SYGVNS. There are 16 residues in the CDR3. The V gene lost 1 base and the J gene lost 7 bases, with 18 bases spanning the gap. CDR3 bases: TGTGCCAGCAGTGAATTTGGTTCTTTACACAGGAATACGCAGTATTTT. This gives the protein CASSEFGSLHRNTQYF. Full variable domain (remainder filled in from reference TRBV25-1 and TRBJ2-3): EADIYQTPRYLVIGTGKKITLECSQTMGHDKMYWYQQDPGMELHLIHYSYGVNSTEKGDLSSESTVSRIRTEHFPLTLESARPSHTSQYLCASSEFGSLHRNTQYFGPGTRLTVL.